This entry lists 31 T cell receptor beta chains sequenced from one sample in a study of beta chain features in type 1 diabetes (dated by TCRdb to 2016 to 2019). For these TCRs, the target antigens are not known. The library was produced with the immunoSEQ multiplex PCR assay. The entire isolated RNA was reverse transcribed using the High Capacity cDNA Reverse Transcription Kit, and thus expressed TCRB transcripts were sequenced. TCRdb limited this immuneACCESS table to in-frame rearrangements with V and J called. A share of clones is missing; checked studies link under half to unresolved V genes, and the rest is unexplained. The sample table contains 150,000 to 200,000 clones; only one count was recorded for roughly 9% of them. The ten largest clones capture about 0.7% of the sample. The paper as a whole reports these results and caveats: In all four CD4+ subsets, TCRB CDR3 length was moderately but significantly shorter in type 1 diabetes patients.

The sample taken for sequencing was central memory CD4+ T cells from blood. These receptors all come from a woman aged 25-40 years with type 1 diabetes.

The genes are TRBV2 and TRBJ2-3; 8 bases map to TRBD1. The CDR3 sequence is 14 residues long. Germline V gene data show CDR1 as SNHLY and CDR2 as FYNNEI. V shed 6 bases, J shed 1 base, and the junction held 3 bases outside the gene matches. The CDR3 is CASRGTGRTDTQYF. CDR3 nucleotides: TGTGCCAGCAGGGGGACAGGCCGCACAGATACGCAGTATTTT.

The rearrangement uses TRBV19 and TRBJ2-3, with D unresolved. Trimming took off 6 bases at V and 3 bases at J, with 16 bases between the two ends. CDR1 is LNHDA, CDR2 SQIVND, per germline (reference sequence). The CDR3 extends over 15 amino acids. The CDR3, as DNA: TGTGCCAGTAGCGGGTTAGCAGACGAAACAGATACGCAGTATTTT. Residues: CASSGLADETDTQYF.

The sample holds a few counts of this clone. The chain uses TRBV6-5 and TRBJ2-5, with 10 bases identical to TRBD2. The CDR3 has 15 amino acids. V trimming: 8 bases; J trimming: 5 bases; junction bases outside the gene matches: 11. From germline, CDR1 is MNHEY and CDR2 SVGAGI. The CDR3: CASYSAGGPWETQYF. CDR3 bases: TGTGCCAGCTATTCAGCGGGAGGGCCATGGGAGACCCAGTACTTC.

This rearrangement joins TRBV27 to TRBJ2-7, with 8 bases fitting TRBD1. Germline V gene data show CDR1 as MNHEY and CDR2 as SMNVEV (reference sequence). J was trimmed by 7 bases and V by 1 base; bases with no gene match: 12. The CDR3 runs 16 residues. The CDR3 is CASSLFRGQALGEQYF. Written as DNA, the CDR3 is TGTGCCAGCAGTTTATTTAGGGGACAGGCCTTAGGAGAGCAGTACTTC.

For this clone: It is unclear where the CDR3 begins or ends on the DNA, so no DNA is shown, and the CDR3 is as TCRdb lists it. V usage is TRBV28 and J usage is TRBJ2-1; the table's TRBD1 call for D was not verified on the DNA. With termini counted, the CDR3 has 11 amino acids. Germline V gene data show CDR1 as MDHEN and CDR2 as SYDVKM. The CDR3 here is CASSSVGQGIF.

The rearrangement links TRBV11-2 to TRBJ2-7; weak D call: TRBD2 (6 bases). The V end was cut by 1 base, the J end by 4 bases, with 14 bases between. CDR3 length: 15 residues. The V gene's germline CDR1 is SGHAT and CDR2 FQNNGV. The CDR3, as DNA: TGTGCCAGCAGCTTAGGCCTCGGGGGAAAATACGAGCAGTACTTC. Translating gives CASSLGLGGKYEQYF.

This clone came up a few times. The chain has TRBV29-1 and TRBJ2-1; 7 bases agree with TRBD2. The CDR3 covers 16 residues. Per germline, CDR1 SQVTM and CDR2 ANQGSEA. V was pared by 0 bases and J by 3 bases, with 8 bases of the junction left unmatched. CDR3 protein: CSVEDQLALLYNEQFF. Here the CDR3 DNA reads TGCAGCGTTGAAGATCAACTAGCGCTTCTCTACAATGAGCAGTTCTTC.

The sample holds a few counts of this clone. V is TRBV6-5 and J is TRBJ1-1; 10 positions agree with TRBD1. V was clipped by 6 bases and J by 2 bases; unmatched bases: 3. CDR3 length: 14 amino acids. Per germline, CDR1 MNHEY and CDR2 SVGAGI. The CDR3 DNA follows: TGTGCCAGCAGGTGGACAGGGGGAAACACTGAAGCTTTCTTT. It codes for CASRWTGGNTEAFF.

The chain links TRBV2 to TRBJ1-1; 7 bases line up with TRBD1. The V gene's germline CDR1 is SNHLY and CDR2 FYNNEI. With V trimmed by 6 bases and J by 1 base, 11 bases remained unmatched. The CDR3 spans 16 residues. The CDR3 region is CASRHPLDRKNTEAFF. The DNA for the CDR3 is TGTGCCAGCAGGCACCCCTTGGACAGGAAGAACACTGAAGCTTTCTTT.

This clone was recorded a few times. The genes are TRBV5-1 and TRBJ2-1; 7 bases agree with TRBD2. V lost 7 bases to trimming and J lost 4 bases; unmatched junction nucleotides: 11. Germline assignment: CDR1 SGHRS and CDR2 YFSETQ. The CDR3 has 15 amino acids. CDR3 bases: TGCGCCAGCGAGCCTGGGGCGGGAGCTTACAATGAGCAGTTCTTC. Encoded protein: CASEPGAGAYNEQFF.

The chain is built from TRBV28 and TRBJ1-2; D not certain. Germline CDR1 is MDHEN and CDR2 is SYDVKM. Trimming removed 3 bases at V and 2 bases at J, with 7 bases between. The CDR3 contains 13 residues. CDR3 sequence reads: CASSFGGNYGYTF. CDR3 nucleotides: TGTGCCAGCAGTTTCGGCGGGAACTATGGCTACACCTTC.

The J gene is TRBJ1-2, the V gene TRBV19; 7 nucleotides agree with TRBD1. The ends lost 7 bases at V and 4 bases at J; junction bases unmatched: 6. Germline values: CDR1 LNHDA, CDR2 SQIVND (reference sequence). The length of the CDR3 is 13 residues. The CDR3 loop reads CASMVTGTYGYTF. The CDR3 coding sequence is TGTGCCAGTATGGTGACAGGGACCTATGGCTACACCTTC.

DNA of the CDR3: TGTGCCATCAGTGGCCAACCAACCGGGACTAGTAATGAGCAGTTCTTC. Amino acids: CAISGQPTGTSNEQFF. The chain recombines TRBV10-3 with TRBJ2-1; 8 nucleotides agree with TRBD2. Germline lookup yields CDR1 ENHRY and CDR2 SYGVKD. J was trimmed by 7 bases and V by 4 bases; bases with no gene match: 12. The CDR3 length is 16 residues.

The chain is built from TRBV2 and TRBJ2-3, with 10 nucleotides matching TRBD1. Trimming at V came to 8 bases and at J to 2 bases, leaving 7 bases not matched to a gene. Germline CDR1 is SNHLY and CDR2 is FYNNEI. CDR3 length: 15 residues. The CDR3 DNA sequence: TGTGCCAGCGTCCTGACAGGGGGCCCCACAGATACGCAGTATTTT. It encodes CASVLTGGPTDTQYF.

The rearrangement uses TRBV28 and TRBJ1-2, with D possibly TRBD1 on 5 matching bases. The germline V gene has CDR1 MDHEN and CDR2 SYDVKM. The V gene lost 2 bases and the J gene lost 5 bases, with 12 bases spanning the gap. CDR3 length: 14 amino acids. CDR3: CASSLRLQGYGYTF. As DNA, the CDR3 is TGTGCCAGCAGTTTACGGCTCCAGGGTTATGGCTACACCTTC.

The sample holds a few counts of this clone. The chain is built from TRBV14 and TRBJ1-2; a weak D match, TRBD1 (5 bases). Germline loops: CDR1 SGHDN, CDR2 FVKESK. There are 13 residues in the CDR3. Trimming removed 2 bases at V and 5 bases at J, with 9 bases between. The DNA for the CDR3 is TGTGCCAGCAGCCAATTGACAGAGTATGGCTACACCTTC. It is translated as CASSQLTEYGYTF.

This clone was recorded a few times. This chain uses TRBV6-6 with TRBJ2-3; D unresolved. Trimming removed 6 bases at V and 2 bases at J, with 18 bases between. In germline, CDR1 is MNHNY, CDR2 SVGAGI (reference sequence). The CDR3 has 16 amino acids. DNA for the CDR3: TGTGCCAGCAGAAGCGCCGGGTCCTTATCCACAGATACGCAGTATTTT. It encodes CASRSAGSLSTDTQYF.

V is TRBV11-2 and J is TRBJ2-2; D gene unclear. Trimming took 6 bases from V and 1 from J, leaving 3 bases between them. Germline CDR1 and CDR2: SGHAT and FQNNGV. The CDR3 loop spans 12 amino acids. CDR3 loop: CASRRNTGELFF. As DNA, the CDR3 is TGTGCCAGCAGGCGGAACACCGGGGAGCTGTTTTTT.

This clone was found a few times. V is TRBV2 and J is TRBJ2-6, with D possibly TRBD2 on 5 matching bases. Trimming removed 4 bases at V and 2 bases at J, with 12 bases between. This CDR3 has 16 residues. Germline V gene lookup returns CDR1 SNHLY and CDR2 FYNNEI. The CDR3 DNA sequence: TGTGCCAGCAGTGGAGGCAGGACTCCTGGGGCCAACGTCCTGACTTTC. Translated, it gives CASSGGRTPGANVLTF.

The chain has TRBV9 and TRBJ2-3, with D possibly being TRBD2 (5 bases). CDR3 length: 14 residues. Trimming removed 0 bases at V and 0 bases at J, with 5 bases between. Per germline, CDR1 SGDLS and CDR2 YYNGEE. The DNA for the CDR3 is TGTGCCAGCAGCGTAGGGGAGAGCACAGATACGCAGTATTTT. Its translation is CASSVGESTDTQYF.

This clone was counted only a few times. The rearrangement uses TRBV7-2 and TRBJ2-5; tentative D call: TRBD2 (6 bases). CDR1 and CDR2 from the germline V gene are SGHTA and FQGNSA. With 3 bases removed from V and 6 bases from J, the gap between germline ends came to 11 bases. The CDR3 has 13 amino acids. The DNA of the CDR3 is TGTGCCAGCAGCTTTTCGGGGGAGAAGACCCAGTACTTC. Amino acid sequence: CASSFSGEKTQYF. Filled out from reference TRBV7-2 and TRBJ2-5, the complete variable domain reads GAGVSQSPSNKVTEKGKDVELRCDPISGHTALYWYRQSLGQGLEFLIYFQGNSAPDKSGLPSDRFSAERTGGSVSTLTIQRTQQEDSAVYLCASSFSGEKTQYFGPGTRLLVL.

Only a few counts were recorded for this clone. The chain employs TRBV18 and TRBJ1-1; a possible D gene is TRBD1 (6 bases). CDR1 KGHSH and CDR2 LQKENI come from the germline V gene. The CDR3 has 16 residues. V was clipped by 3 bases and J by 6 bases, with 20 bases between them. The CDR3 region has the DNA TGTGCCAGCTCACCGCTACAGGGCCATGCAGTCTCTGAAGCTTTCTTT. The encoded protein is CASSPLQGHAVSEAFF.

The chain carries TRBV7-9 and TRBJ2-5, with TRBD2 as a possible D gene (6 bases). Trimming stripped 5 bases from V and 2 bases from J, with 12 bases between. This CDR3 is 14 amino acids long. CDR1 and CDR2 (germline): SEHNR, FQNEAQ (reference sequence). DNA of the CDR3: TGTGCCAGCAGCCCAAGCGGGCCTCAAGAGACCCAGTACTTC. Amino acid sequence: CASSPSGPQETQYF.

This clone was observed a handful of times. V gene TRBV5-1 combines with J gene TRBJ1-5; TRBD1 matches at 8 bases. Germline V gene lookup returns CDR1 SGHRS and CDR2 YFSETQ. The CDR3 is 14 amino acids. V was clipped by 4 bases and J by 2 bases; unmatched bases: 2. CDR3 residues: CASSPTGGNQPQHF. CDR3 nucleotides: TGCGCCAGCAGCCCGACAGGGGGCAATCAGCCCCAGCATTTT. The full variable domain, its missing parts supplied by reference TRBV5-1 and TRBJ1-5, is KAGVTQTPRYLIKTRGQQVTLSCSPISGHRSVSWYQQTPGQGLQFLFEYFSETQRNKGNFPGRFSGRQFSNSRSEMNVSTLELGDSALYLCASSPTGGNQPQHFGDGTRLSIL.

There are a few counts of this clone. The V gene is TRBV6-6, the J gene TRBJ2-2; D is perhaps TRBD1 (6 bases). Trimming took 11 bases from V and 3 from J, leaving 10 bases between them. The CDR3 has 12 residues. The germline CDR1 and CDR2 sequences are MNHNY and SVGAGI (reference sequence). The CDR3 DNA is TGTGCCTCCCAGGGGTACACCGGGGAGCTGTTTTTT. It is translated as CASQGYTGELFF.

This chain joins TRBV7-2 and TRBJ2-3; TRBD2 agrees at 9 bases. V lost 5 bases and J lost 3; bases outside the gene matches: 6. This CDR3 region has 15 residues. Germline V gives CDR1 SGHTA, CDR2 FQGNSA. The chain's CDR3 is CASSRGTSRTDTQYF. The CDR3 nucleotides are TGTGCCAGCAGCCGGGGGACTAGCAGAACAGATACGCAGTATTTT.

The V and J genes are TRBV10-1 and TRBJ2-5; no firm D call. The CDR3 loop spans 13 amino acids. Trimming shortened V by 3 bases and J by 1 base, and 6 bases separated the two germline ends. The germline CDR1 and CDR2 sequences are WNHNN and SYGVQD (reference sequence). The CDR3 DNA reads TGCGCCAGCAGTGAAACAGTCCAAGAGACCCAGTACTTC. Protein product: CASSETVQETQYF.

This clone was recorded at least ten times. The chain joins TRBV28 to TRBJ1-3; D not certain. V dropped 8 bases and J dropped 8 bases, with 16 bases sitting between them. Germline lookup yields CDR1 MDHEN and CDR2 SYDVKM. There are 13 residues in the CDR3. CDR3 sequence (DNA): TGTGCCAGCCTCACTTGGGAGTCGGACACCATATATTTT. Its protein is CASLTWESDTIYF.

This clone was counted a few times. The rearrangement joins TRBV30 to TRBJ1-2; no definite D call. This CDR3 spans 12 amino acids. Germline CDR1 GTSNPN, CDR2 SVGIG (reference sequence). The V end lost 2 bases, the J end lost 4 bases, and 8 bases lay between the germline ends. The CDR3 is CAWSSRFYGYTF. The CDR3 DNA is TGTGCCTGGAGTAGCCGGTTCTATGGCTACACCTTC.

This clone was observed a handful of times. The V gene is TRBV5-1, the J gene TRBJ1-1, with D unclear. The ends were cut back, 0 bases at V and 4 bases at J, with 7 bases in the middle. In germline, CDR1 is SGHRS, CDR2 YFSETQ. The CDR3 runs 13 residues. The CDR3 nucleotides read TGCGCCAGCAGCTTGGCCCTCAGCACTGAAGCTTTCTTT. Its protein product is CASSLALSTEAFF.

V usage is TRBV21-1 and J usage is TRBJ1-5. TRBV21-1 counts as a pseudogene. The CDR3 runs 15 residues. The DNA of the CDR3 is TGTGCCAGCAGCAAAGAGGCACTCGGGAATCAGCCCCAGCATTTT. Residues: CASSKEALGNQPQHF.